These 15 T cell receptor beta chains originate from one sample sequenced in a study of OX40 agonist ivuxolimab in advanced cancers. Sequenced by immunoSEQ multiplex PCR; TCRdb stores in-frame clones only, minus some. The sample carries tens of thousands of clones, about 90% recorded once. This material consisted of CD4+ or CD8+ T cells sorted from blood, taken in a trial of the OX40 agonist ivuxolimab. The origin of the receptors is an adult with an advanced solid tumor such as melanoma, head and neck, liver or kidney cancer.

The J gene is TRBJ2-3, the V gene TRBV9; 8 bases agree with TRBD1. The CDR3 spans 18 residues. J lost 3 bases, V lost 0 bases, and 12 bases had no gene match. Germline V CDR1 and CDR2: SGDLS, YYNGEE. CDR3 in amino acids: CASSVAGVGRGPTDTQYF. In nucleotides, the CDR3 is TGTGCCAGCAGCGTAGCGGGGGTCGGCAGGGGGCCTACAGATACGCAGTATTTT.

This chain links TRBV19 with TRBJ2-1; D not certain. The V gene's germline CDR1 is LNHDA and CDR2 SQIVND (reference sequence). V lost 5 bases and J lost 0, with 11 bases in between. The CDR3 is made up of 15 amino acids. The CDR3 loop is CASSHQPSSYNEQFF. The CDR3 nucleotides are TGTGCCAGTAGTCATCAGCCGTCCTCCTACAATGAGCAGTTCTTC.

V gene TRBV5-1 combines with J gene TRBJ2-3, with D possibly being TRBD1 or TRBD2 (5 bases each). The CDR3 sequence is 16 residues long. Germline-derived CDR1 and CDR2 are SGHRS and YFSETQ. Between the trimmed V and J ends, which lost 0 bases and 5 bases, there was a span of 16 bases. The CDR3 bases are TGCGCCAGCAGCTTGGCCGGGGCTAGCCGGGAAGATACGCAGTATTTT. Translated, it gives CASSLAGASREDTQYF.

Comments on this clone: One end of the junction fails to match germline, which may point to a read error. The rearrangement links TRBV5-6 to TRBJ1-2, with 9 bases matching TRBD1. CDR3 size: 13 residues. The germline V gene has CDR1 SGHDT and CDR2 YYEEEE. For the CDR3, the DNA is TGTGCCAGCAGGTTGGGACAGGGCTATGGCTACACCTTC. Protein: CASRLGQGYGYTF.

CDR3 in DNA: TGTGCCAGCAGTGAATGGGCACCGGGACTAGCGGGAGACGAGCAGTACTTC. Translated: CASSEWAPGLAGDEQYF. The gene calls are TRBV25-1 and TRBJ2-7, with 14 bases matching TRBD2. This CDR3 contains 17 residues. V lost 1 base to trimming and J lost 5 bases; unmatched junction nucleotides: 7. The germline V gene has CDR1 MGHDK and CDR2 SYGVNS.

The chain couples TRBV29-1 to TRBJ2-1; D gene uncertain. V was shortened by 4 bases and J by 2 bases, with 15 bases between the two germline ends. This CDR3 is 15 amino acids long. The germline CDR1 and CDR2 sequences are SQVTM and ANQGSEA. The CDR3 DNA reads TGCAGCGTTGTGAGCCTGGCAGTCACCTACAATGAGCAGTTCTTC. Its translation is CSVVSLAVTYNEQFF.

This clone was seen more than once but under ten times. The V call is TRBV29-1, the J call TRBJ2-1; a weak D match, TRBD1 (5 bases). Germline CDR1 reads SQVTM; CDR2 reads ANQGSEA. The CDR3 length is 13 residues. Deletions cut 1 base from V and 10 bases from J, with 14 bases between. The CDR3 sequence is CSVEGTSRLEQFF. The CDR3 DNA reads as TGCAGCGTTGAAGGGACAAGCCGCCTCGAGCAGTTCTTC.

Notes on this clone: A read error may account for a junction end that differs from germline. The CDR3 nucleotides are TGCGCCAGCAGTCAAGATAGCGGGACTAGATTTTACGAGCAGTACTTC. Protein sequence: CASSQDSGTRFYEQYF. The V gene is TRBV4-3, the J gene TRBJ2-7; 8 bases are a match to TRBD2. Germline CDR1 is LGHNA and CDR2 is YSLEER. The CDR3 sequence is 16 residues long.

The V call is TRBV27, the J call TRBJ2-1, with no clear D. The CDR3 is made up of 14 amino acids. Trimming pared 8 bases from V and 0 bases from J, leaving 11 bases between. Germline V gene sequence: CDR1 MNHEY, CDR2 SMNVEV (reference sequence). This chain's CDR3 is CASLGGSSYNEQFF. The CDR3 DNA follows: TGTGCCAGCCTCGGCGGTAGCTCCTACAATGAGCAGTTCTTC.

This chain uses TRBV27 with TRBJ2-1; tentatively, D is TRBD1 (5 bases). Germline V gene data show CDR1 as MNHEY and CDR2 as SMNVEV (reference sequence). The germline V and J ends were trimmed by 7 bases and 14 bases, with 18 bases remaining between them. The CDR3 runs 12 residues. CDR3 sequence reads: CASKGTGYSEFF. The CDR3 bases are TGTGCCAGCAAGGGAACAGGCTATTCGGAGTTCTTC.

This chain uses TRBV5-6 with TRBJ2-7; D tentatively reads TRBD1 or TRBD2 (5 bases each). This CDR3 comprises 14 residues. The V gene lost 4 bases and the J gene lost 0 bases, with 11 bases spanning the gap. Per the germline V gene, CDR1 is SGHDT and CDR2 is YYEEEE. The CDR3 loop reads CASSRGPSSYEQYF. The CDR3 DNA is TGTGCCAGCAGCCGGGGACCGAGCTCCTACGAGCAGTACTTC. Based on the CDR3 plus reference TRBV5-6 and TRBJ2-7, the full variable domain is DAGVTQSPTHLIKTRGQQVTLRCSPKSGHDTVSWYQQALGQGPQFIFQYYEEEERQRGNFPDRFSGHQFPNYSSELNVNALLLGDSALYLCASSRGPSSYEQYFGPGTRLTVT.

This clone was seen once. The chain carries TRBV5-6 and TRBJ1-1; 9 nucleotides match TRBD1. CDR3 size: 16 residues. CDR1 is SGHDT and CDR2 is YYEEEE in the germline V gene. The V and J ends lost 2 bases and 3 bases, in that order; junction bases with no gene match: 8. CDR3 loop: CASSFGTGIWDTEAFF. CDR3 in DNA: TGTGCCAGCAGCTTCGGGACAGGGATTTGGGACACTGAAGCTTTCTTT.

The table lists this clone with a few counts. The rearrangement joins TRBV20-1 to TRBJ2-7; unclear D gene. CDR3 length: 11 amino acids. The germline V and J ends were trimmed by 7 bases and 0 bases, with 7 bases remaining between them. Germline V gene sequence: CDR1 DFQATT, CDR2 SNEGSKA (reference sequence). CDR3 nucleotides: TGCAGTGGCCAGACCTCCTACGAGCAGTACTTC. Amino acids: CSGQTSYEQYF.

This chain joins TRBV5-8 and TRBJ1-4; 8 bases fit TRBD1. Trimming removed 4 bases from V and 8 bases from J; junction bases left unmatched: 7. Germline loops: CDR1 SGHTS, CDR2 YDEGEE. The CDR3 has 14 residues. The CDR3 sequence is CASSTGQGSEKLFF. Here the CDR3 DNA reads TGTGCCAGCAGCACCGGACAGGGTAGCGAAAAACTGTTTTTT.

V and J are TRBV27 and TRBJ2-6; perhaps TRBD2 as D (6 bases). CDR3 length: 17 residues. Trimming left V 7 bases short and J 2 bases short, with 18 bases between. Germline loops: CDR1 MNHEY, CDR2 SMNVEV (reference sequence). CDR3 bases: TGTGCCAGCACCCTCACCGGGACTCGTACTGGGGCCAACGTCCTGACTTTC. Translation: CASTLTGTRTGANVLTF. Combining the CDR3 with reference TRBV27 and TRBJ2-6 gives the whole variable domain EAQVTQNPRYLITVTGKKLTVTCSQNMNHEYMSWYRQDPGLGLRQIYYSMNVEVTDKGDVPEGYKVSRKEKRNFPLILESPSPNQTSLYFCASTLTGTRTGANVLTFGAGSRLTVL.